A single sample is the source of the 4 T cell receptor beta chains below, sequenced in a study of blood T cell repertoires in COVID-19. The table came from immunoSEQ multiplex PCR; TCRdb's copy has only in-frame clones and leaves some out. In the table there are 140,000 or so clones, 80% to 90% of which are singletons. Sequenced input: peripheral blood. The receptor set was obtained from a woman in her fifties or sixties with acute or convalescent COVID-19.

The V call is TRBV7-3, the J call TRBJ2-5; D is perhaps TRBD1 (5 bases). The V and J ends lost 5 bases and 4 bases respectively, with 14 bases between them. This CDR3 has 14 residues. CDR1 is SGHTA and CDR2 is FQGTGA in the germline V gene. The CDR3 bases are TGTGCCAGCAGCCCAGGGATGGTGGGAGAGACCCAGTACTTC. It translates to CASSPGMVGETQYF.

The chain recombines TRBV19 with TRBJ1-3; no firm D call. Germline V gene sequence: CDR1 LNHDA, CDR2 SQIVND (reference sequence). V dropped 7 bases and J dropped 0 bases, with 4 bases sitting between them. The CDR3 contains 12 residues. The CDR3 protein is CASTFSGNTIYF. The DNA for the CDR3 is TGTGCCAGTACCTTCTCTGGAAACACCATATATTTT.

This clone was detected once. V is TRBV5-1 and J is TRBJ2-1; perhaps TRBD2 as D (5 bases). The V and J ends lost 5 bases and 4 bases respectively, with 16 bases between them. Germline lookup yields CDR1 SGHRS and CDR2 YFSETQ. CDR3 length equals 15 residues. For the CDR3, the DNA is TGCGCCAGCAGATATCGTAGCGTCGGTTACAATGAGCAGTTCTTC. Its protein product is CASRYRSVGYNEQFF. The full variable domain, in which reference TRBV5-1 and TRBJ2-1 provide the parts outside the CDR3, is KAGVTQTPRYLIKTRGQQVTLSCSPISGHRSVSWYQQTPGQGLQFLFEYFSETQRNKGNFPGRFSGRQFSNSRSEMNVSTLELGDSALYLCASRYRSVGYNEQFFGPGTRLTVL.

This clone was observed a single time. This chain uses TRBV13 with TRBJ2-5; TRBD2 matches at 13 bases. The CDR3 is made up of 16 amino acids. CDR1 is PRHDT, CDR2 FYEKMQ, per germline (reference sequence). The ends lost 3 bases at V and 5 bases at J; junction bases unmatched: 6. The CDR3 loop is CASSFPGTSGTETQYF. The CDR3 DNA reads TGTGCCAGCAGCTTCCCCGGGACTAGCGGGACGGAGACCCAGTACTTC.